This T cell receptor (beta chain) was retrieved from a study of blood T cell repertoires in COVID-19. Everyone who took part was roughly 18 to 89 years old, and they came from some 23 US areas. Researchers sorted participants into cohorts using their self-reported clinical history. In the authors' workflow: Estimates of nucleated cell counts were drawn from the amplification of reference gene primers. The assay was immunoSEQ multiplex PCR, and TCRdb's table has in-frame clones only and misses some. Clonal size and the V and J genes are those of that table, whereas D and trimming came from the DNA. This sample has 430,000 or so clones; approximately 90% occur once, and the top ten carry about 2%. V gave up 1 base and J gave up 6 bases; unmatched junction bases: 12. Germline V lookup: CDR1 KGHSY, CDR2 FQNENV. The length of the CDR3 is 17 residues.

Sequences were obtained from PBMCs or T cells enriched from blood (not recorded which). This TCR came from a woman aged 40 to 49 who had recovered from COVID-19. This chain uses TRBV16 with TRBJ1-1; TRBD1 matches at 9 bases. CDR3 nucleotides: TGTGCCAGCAGCCAATTCAGAATGGGACAGGGATCGGCTGAAGCTTTCTTT. It codes for CASSQFRMGQGSAEAFF.